This T cell receptor beta chain was sequenced in a study of OX40 agonist ivuxolimab in advanced cancers. Overall study context: Anti-PD-1, anti-PD-L1 or anti-CTLA-4 therapy given earlier was allowed, and approximately 40% had some. Whole-study findings and limits: Low clonal expansion, among the lowest seen, marked partial responders at 0.1-3.0 mg/kg.

To note about this clone: Its antigen is undetermined.

With 2 bases clipped from V and 3 bases from J, the junction kept 12 bases outside the gene matches. The CDR3 length is 18 residues. Germline V gene lookup returns CDR1 SGDLS and CDR2 YYNGEE. The data were produced by immunoSEQ multiplex PCR, yet TCRdb's version contains in-frame clones alone and is incomplete. The table has under 65,000 clones, about 80% seen once. Sequences were derived from CD4+ or CD8+ T cells sorted from blood, sampled in a trial of the OX40 agonist ivuxolimab. V gene TRBV9 combines with J gene TRBJ2-2; 8 positions agree with TRBD2. The source is an adult with an advanced solid tumor such as melanoma, head and neck, liver or kidney cancer. The chain's CDR3 is CASSVALGGGSYTGELFF. The DNA for the CDR3 is TGTGCCAGCAGCGTGGCTTTAGGCGGGGGGTCGTACACCGGGGAGCTGTTTTTT.